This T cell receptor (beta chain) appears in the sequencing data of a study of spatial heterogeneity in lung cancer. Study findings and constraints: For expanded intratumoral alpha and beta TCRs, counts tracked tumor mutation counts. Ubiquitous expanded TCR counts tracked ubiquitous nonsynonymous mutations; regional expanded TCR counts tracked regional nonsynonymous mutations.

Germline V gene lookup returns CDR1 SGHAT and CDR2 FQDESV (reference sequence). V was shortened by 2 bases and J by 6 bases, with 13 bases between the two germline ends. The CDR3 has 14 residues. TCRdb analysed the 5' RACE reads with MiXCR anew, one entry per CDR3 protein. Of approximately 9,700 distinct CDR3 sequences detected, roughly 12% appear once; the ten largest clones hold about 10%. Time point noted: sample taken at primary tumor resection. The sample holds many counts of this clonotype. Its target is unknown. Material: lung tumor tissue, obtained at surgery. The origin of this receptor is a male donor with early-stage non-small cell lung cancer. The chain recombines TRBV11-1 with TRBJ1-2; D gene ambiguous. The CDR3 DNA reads TGTGCCAGCAGCTTAAATTCCCGGGTAGATGGCTACACCTTC. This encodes CASSLNSRVDGYTF.